Presented here are 10 T cell receptor beta chains from one specimen sequenced in a study of blood T cells in healthy people across ages. Using a J-beta primer mix together with a sample-barcoded 5' primer, a second PCR was run for roughly 7 to 11 cycles. Via MiXCR, TCRdb re-called the 5' RACE reads, giving one row per CDR3 protein. Counted here are over 950,000 distinct CDR3 sequences, around 54% occurring once; the ten biggest clones make up roughly a fifth. Sequencing was done on a sample of blood. These receptors all come from a woman aged 60-75 years in good health.

The rearrangement joins TRBV28 to TRBJ2-5; 11 nucleotides match TRBD2. TRBJ2-7 explains the end of the DNA better; the J call may be wrong. CDR1 and CDR2 (germline): MDHEN, SYDVKM. This CDR3 has 15 residues. CDR3 protein: CASSRQTSGNYEQYF. In nucleotides, the CDR3 is TGTGCCAGCAGTCGACAGACTAGCGGGAATTACGAGCAGTACTTC.

The chain couples TRBV6-6 to TRBJ2-5; no firm D call. The V end was cut by 6 bases, the J end by 2 bases, with 13 bases between. Per the germline V gene, CDR1 is MNHNY and CDR2 is SVGAGI (reference sequence). This CDR3 has 14 residues. CDR3 coding DNA: TGTGCCAGCAGCCCTCTAGGGCCTCAAGAGACCCAGTACTTC. Protein sequence: CASSPLGPQETQYF.

This clonotype was observed a handful of times. The V and J genes are TRBV27 and TRBJ2-3; D gene unclear. Germline assignment: CDR1 MNHEY and CDR2 SMNVEV (reference sequence). This CDR3 comprises 16 residues. V lost 3 bases and J 0 bases, leaving 13 bases between the germline ends. The CDR3 sequence: CASSFSYVTSTDTQYF. The DNA for the CDR3 is TGTGCCAGCAGTTTCTCTTACGTGACTAGCACAGATACGCAGTATTTT.

This clonotype was seen ten or more times. The chain carries TRBV7-2 and TRBJ2-5; either TRBD1 or TRBD2 may supply D (5 bases each). V shed 5 bases and J shed 1 base, with 11 bases lying between them. Germline lookup yields CDR1 SGHTA and CDR2 FQGNSA. The CDR3 contains 14 residues. For the CDR3, the DNA is TGTGCCAGCAGCCCCGTCGGGGCCCAAGAGACCCAGTACTTC. Amino acids: CASSPVGAQETQYF.

The rearrangement joins TRBV5-1 to TRBJ2-2, with unresolved D. Looked up from germline, CDR1 is SGHRS and CDR2 is YFSETQ. The CDR3 is made up of 13 amino acids. The germline V and J ends were trimmed by 3 bases and 7 bases, with 10 bases remaining between them. The CDR3 DNA reads as TGCGCCAGCAGCTCTGGGATTGGCGGGGAGCTGTTTTTT. It specifies CASSSGIGGELFF. The full variable domain, with the rest looked up from reference TRBV5-1 and TRBJ2-2, is KAGVTQTPRYLIKTRGQQVTLSCSPISGHRSVSWYQQTPGQGLQFLFEYFSETQRNKGNFPGRFSGRQFSNSRSEMNVSTLELGDSALYLCASSSGIGGELFFGEGSRLTVL.

The rearrangement uses TRBV4-1 and TRBJ1-4, with 7 positions matching TRBD1. Looked up from germline, CDR1 is MGHRA and CDR2 is YSYEKL. The CDR3 is made up of 14 amino acids. Trimming cost V 2 bases and J 10 bases; bases outside gene matches: 7. The DNA of the CDR3 is TGCGCCAGCAGCCAACTAAACAGGGGTGGAAAACTGTTTTTT. This sequence encodes CASSQLNRGGKLFF.

This chain uses TRBV20-1 with TRBJ1-2; 10 positions agree with TRBD1. The trim removed 3 bases at V and 7 bases at J, leaving 11 bases unmatched. CDR3 length: 15 amino acids. Germline assignment: CDR1 DFQATT and CDR2 SNEGSKA (reference sequence). The CDR3 loop is CSASESDRGSFGYTF. The CDR3 DNA follows: TGCAGTGCTAGTGAATCGGACAGGGGGAGTTTTGGCTACACCTTC.

This clonotype occurred many times. The chain employs TRBV27 and TRBJ2-5; tentatively, D is TRBD1 or TRBD2 (5 bases each). Germline V gene lookup returns CDR1 MNHEY and CDR2 SMNVEV (reference sequence). Trimming pared 9 bases from V and 8 bases from J, leaving 22 bases between. This CDR3 is built from 14 residues. The CDR3 bases are TGTGCCAGTGGGATGGGGGTTCGATCCGGAACCCAGTACTTC. Its protein is CASGMGVRSGTQYF.

The rearrangement joins TRBV6-2 or TRBV6-3 to TRBJ2-7, with D possibly TRBD2 on 5 matching bases. The CDR3 length is 14 residues. Per the germline V gene, CDR1 is MNHEY and CDR2 is SVGEGT. V lost 2 bases to trimming and J lost 3 bases, with 11 bases between them. CDR3 sequence reads: CASSYRPADYEQYF. CDR3 DNA sequence: TGTGCCAGCAGTTACCGGCCAGCGGACTACGAGCAGTACTTC.

The chain links TRBV4-3 to TRBJ2-1; 13 positions match TRBD2. Per germline, CDR1 LGHNA and CDR2 YSLEER. V dropped 3 bases and J dropped 4; count of bases not matched to a gene: 15. This CDR3 is built from 20 residues. CDR3 DNA sequence: TGCGCCAGCAGCCAGGCCGGGACTAGCGGGACCCGCGGAATATACAATGAGCAGTTCTTC. It codes for CASSQAGTSGTRGIYNEQFF.